This is a list of T cell receptor beta chains from one sample in a study of cytomegalovirus exposure and HLA in healthy donors. Only in-frame clones appear in the TCRdb table, and some are missing; sequencing was by immunoSEQ multiplex PCR. The data contain fewer than 250,000 clones, roughly 89% of them singletons. Sequenced sample: PBMCs. The receptor set was obtained from a man aged 18 to 30 in good health and CMV-seronegative. The CDR3 runs from the conserved cysteine through the conserved F or W. A D gene is named only where the DNA matches it firmly. Size values are once, few and many counts, or a class for expanded clones, and some rows have none.

-,TRBD2,TRBV5-1,TRBJ2-3,TGCGCCAGCAGCATCGGACTAGCGGGAGGGCCAAATACGCAGTATTTT,CASSIGLAGGPNTQYF
-,TRBD2,TRBV5-6,TRBJ2-1,TGTGCCAGTCAGCGGGGTTACAATGAGCAGTTCTTC,CASQRGYNEQFF
once,TRBD1,TRBV5-1,TRBJ2-7,TGCGCCAGCAGCTTAAACTCACAGGGGTACGAGCAGTACTTC,CASSLNSQGYEQYF
once,TRBD2,TRBV9,TRBJ2-1,TGTGCCAGCAGCGTCTCCGGGACTAGCGGGAGGTTAGGCAATGAGCAGTTCTTC,CASSVSGTSGRLGNEQFF
-,TRBD1,TRBV27,TRBJ1-5,TGTGCCAGCATAGTCGGGACAGACTATAATCAGCCCCAGCATTTT,CASIVGTDYNQPQHF
-,-,TRBV19,TRBJ2-7,TGTGCCAGTAGTACGCGGGCCAGCTCCTACGAGCAGTACTTC,CASSTRASSYEQYF
once,TRBD1,TRBV27,TRBJ2-5,TGTGCCAGCAGTTCCTTTCACGTTTCCGGGACAGGGGTCGCTGGGGAGACCCAGTACTTC,CASSSFHVSGTGVAGETQYF
-,TRBD1,TRBV4-1,TRBJ2-7,TGCGCCAGCAGCCAAAAGGCAGGACAGGGGAACGAGCAGTACTTC,CASSQKAGQGNEQYF
-,TRBD2,TRBV7-3,TRBJ2-1,TGTGCCAGCAGCTTAGGACTAGCGGGAGATCACAATGAGCAGTTCTTC,CASSLGLAGDHNEQFF
-,-,TRBV5-6,TRBJ2-2,TGTGCCAGCAGCTTGATCGGGGAAACCGGGGAGCTGTTTTTT,CASSLIGETGELFF
few,-,TRBV27,TRBJ2-7,TGTGCCAGCAGTTTCCTCGGCTCCTACGAGCAGTACTTC,CASSFLGSYEQYF
-,TRBD1,TRBV29-1,TRBJ2-1,TGCAGCGTTGAAGATCAAGATCGGGACAGGGGACTTTTTGAGCAGTTCTTC,CSVEDQDRDRGLFEQFF
-,-,TRBV30,TRBJ2-7,TGTGCCTGGAGCCTCGTCGGGGCCTACGAGCAGTACTTC,CAWSLVGAYEQYF
-,-,TRBV30,TRBJ2-1,TGTGCCTGGAGTGTACTAATGGATGAGCAGTTCTTC,CAWSVLMDEQFF
few,-,TRBV19,TRBJ1-6,TGTGCCAGTAGTCGGGCAGGGGATAATTCACCCCTCCACTTT,CASSRAGDNSPLHF
-,TRBD2,TRBV5-6,TRBJ2-5,TGTGCCAGCAGCTCTTCGACTAGCGGGAGTTCTAAGACCCAGTACTTC,CASSSSTSGSSKTQYF
-,-,TRBV7-8,TRBJ1-6,TGTGCCAGCAGCTTAGCCAGGGGTTCACCCCTCCACTTT,CASSLARGSPLHF
-,-,TRBV6-1,TRBJ2-7,TGTGCCAGCAGTGAAGTTGGTAGCTCCTACGAGCAGTACTTC,CASSEVGSSYEQYF
few,TRBD1,TRBV19,TRBJ1-2,TGTGCCAGTAGTATAGGTTATCGGACAGGGGATGCGAAAGGCTACACCTTC,CASSIGYRTGDAKGYTF
-,TRBD2,TRBV2,TRBJ2-7,TGTGCCAGCAGGGACCACATCGGGTCTAGCGGGAGGAGCTCCTACGAGCAGTACTTC,CASRDHIGSSGRSSYEQYF
-,-,TRBV11-3,TRBJ1-2,TGTGCCAGCAGCTTAGGGCCTGGTTATGGCTACACCTTC,CASSLGPGYGYTF
-,-,TRBV9,TRBJ2-2,TGTGCCAGCAACACTAGCCCCGGGGAGCTGTTTTTT,CASNTSPGELFF
-,TRBD1,TRBV9,TRBJ2-7,TGTGCCAGCAGCGCCGGGACAGGGGGCGAGCAGTACTTC,CASSAGTGGEQYF
-,-,TRBV7-2,TRBJ1-5,TGTGCCAGCAGCTTCCTATATCAGCCCCAGCATTTT,CASSFLYQPQHF
-,TRBD2,TRBV28,TRBJ2-1,TGTGCCAGCAGCCCTAGCGGGAGGTCGCTGAATGAGCAGTTCTTC,CASSPSGRSLNEQFF
-,TRBD2,TRBV10-1,TRBJ2-3,TGCGCCAGCAGGGGACTAGCGGGAGTGATAACAGATACGCAGTATTTT,CASRGLAGVITDTQYF
-,TRBD2,TRBV7-9,TRBJ2-5,TGTGCCAGCAGCTGGCGGGGACTAGTAAGCGAGACCCAGTACTTC,CASSWRGLVSETQYF
-,-,TRBV27,TRBJ1-5,TGTGCCAGCAGTTTATTAAGTAGTCAGCCCCAGCATTTT,CASSLLSSQPQHF